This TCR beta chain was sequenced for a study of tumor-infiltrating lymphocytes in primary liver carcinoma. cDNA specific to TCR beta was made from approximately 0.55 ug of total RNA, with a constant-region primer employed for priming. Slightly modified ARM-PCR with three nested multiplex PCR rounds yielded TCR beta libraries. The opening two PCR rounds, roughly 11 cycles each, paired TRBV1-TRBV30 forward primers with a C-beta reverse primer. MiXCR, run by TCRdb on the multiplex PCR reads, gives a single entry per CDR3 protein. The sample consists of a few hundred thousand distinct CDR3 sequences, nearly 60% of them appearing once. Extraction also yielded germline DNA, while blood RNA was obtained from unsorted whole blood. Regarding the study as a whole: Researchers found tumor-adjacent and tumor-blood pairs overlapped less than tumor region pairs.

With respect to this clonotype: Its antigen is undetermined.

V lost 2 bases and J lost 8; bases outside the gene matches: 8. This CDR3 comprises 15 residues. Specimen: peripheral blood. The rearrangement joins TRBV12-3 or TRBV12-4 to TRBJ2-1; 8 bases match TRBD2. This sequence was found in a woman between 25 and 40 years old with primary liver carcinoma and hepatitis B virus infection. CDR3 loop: CASSLNPSGCYEQFF. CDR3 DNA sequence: TGTGCCAGCAGTTTAAATCCTAGCGGGTGCTATGAGCAGTTCTTC.